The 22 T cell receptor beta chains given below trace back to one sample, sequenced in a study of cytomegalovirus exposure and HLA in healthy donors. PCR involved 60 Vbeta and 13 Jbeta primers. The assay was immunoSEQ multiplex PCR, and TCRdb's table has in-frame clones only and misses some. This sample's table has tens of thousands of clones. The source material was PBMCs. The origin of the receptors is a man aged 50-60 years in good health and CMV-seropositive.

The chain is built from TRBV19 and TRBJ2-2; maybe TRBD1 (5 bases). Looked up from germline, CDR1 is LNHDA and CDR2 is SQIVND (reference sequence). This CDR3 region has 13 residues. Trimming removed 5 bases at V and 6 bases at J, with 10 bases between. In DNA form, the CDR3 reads TGTGCCAGTAGTCCCAGGGTATCCGGGGAGCTGTTTTTT. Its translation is CASSPRVSGELFF.

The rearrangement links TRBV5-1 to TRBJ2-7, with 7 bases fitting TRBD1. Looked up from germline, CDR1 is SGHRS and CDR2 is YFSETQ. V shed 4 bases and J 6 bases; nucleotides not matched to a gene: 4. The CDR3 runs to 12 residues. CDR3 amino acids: CASSGDSLEQYF. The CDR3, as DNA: TGCGCCAGCAGCGGGGACAGCCTCGAGCAGTACTTC.

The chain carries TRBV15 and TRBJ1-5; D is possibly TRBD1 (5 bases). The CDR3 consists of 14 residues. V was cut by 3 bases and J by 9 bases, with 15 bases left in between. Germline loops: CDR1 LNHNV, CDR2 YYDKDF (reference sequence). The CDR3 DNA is TGTGCCACCAGCAGCGGGACTTATCTCGGGCCCCAGCATTTT. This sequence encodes CATSSGTYLGPQHF. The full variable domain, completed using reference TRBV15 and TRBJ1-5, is DAMVIQNPRYQVTQFGKPVTLSCSQTLNHNVMYWYQQKSSQAPKLLFHYYDKDFNNEADTPDNFQSRRPNTSFCFLDIRSPGLGDTAMYLCATSSGTYLGPQHFGDGTRLSIL.

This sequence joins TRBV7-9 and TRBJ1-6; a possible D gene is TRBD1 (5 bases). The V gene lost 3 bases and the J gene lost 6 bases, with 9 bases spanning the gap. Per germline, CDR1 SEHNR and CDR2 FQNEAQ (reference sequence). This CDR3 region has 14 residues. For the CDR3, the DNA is TGTGCCAGCAGCTTTGAACAGGTTAATTCACCCCTCCACTTT. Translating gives CASSFEQVNSPLHF. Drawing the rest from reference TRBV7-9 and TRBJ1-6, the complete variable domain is DTGVSQNPRHKITKRGQNVTFRCDPISEHNRLYWYRQTLGQGPEFLTYFQNEAQLEKSRLLSDRFSAERPKGSFSTLEIQRTEQGDSAMYLCASSFEQVNSPLHFGNGTRLTVT.

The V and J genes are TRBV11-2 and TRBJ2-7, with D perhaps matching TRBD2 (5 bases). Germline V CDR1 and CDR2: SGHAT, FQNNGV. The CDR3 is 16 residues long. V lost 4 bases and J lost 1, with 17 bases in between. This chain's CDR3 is CASSSIRRLKSYEQYF. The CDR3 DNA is TGTGCCAGCAGCTCCATCAGGAGGCTGAAGTCCTACGAGCAGTACTTC.

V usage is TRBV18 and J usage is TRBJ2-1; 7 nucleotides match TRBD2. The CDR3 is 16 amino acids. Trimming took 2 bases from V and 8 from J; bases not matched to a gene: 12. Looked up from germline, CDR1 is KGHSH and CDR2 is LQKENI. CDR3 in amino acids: CASSPSRGGVSHEQFF. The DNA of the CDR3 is TGTGCCAGCTCACCATCGAGGGGAGGGGTTAGCCATGAGCAGTTCTTC.

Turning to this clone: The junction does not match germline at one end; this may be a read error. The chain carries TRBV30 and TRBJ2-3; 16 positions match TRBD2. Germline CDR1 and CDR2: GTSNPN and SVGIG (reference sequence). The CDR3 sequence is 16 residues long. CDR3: CAWSTGLAGGPDMQYF. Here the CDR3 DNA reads TGTGCCTGGAGTACGGGACTAGCGGGAGGGCCAGATATGCAGTATTTT.

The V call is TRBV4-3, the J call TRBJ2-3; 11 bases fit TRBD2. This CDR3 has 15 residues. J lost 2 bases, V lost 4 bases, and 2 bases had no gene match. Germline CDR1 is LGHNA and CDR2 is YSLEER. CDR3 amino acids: CASSLGLAVTDTQYF. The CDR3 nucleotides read TGCGCCAGCAGCCTGGGACTAGCGGTCACAGATACGCAGTATTTT.

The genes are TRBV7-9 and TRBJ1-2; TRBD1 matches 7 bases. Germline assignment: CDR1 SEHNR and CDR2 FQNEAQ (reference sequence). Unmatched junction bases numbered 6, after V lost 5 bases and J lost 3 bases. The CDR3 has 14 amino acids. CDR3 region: CASSLLGTDYGYTF. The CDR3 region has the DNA TGTGCCAGCAGCCTCCTCGGGACAGACTATGGCTACACCTTC.

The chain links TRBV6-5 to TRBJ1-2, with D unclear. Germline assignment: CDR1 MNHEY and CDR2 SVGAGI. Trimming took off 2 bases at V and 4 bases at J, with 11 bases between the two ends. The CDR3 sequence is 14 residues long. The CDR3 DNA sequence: TGTGCCAGCAGTTACGGAGGGATTCTCTATGGCTACACCTTC. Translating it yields CASSYGGILYGYTF.

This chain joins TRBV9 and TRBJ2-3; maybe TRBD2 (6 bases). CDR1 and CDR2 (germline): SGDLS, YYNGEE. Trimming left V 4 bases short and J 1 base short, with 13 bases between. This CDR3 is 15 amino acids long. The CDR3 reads CASSPSGAGTDTQYF. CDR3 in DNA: TGTGCCAGCAGCCCCTCGGGAGCCGGCACAGATACGCAGTATTTT. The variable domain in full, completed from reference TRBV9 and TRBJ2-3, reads DSGVTQTPKHLITATGQRVTLRCSPRSGDLSVYWYQQSLDQGLQFLIQYYNGEERAKGNILERFSAQQFPDLHSELNLSSLELGDSALYFCASSPSGAGTDTQYFGPGTRLTVL.

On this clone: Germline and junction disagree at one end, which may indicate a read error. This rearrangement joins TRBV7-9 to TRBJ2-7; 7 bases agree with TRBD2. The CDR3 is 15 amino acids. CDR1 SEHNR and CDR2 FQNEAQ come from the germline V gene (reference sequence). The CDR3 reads CAGSLLGGSSYEQYF. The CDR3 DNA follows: TGTGCCGGCAGCTTACTGGGAGGGAGCTCCTACGAGCAGTACTTC.

CDR3 in DNA: TGTGCCAGCAGCTTGGCCCGGACAGGGGGTTTGACTGAAGCTTTCTTT. It codes for CASSLARTGGLTEAFF. The gene calls are TRBV5-6 and TRBJ1-1; 10 nucleotides align to TRBD1. CDR3 size: 16 residues. The junction had 7 bases not matched to a gene; V was cut back by 0 bases and J by 5 bases. Germline CDR1 reads SGHDT; CDR2 reads YYEEEE.

CDR3 amino acids: CASSESGSGYYNEQFF. Written as DNA, the CDR3 is TGCGCCAGCAGTGAGTCGGGTAGCGGATACTACAATGAGCAGTTCTTC. The chain has TRBV10-1 and TRBJ2-1; a weak D match, TRBD2 (6 bases). The CDR3 is 16 amino acids. The ends were cut back, 0 bases at V and 3 bases at J, with 12 bases in the middle. Germline-derived CDR1 and CDR2 are WNHNN and SYGVQD (reference sequence).

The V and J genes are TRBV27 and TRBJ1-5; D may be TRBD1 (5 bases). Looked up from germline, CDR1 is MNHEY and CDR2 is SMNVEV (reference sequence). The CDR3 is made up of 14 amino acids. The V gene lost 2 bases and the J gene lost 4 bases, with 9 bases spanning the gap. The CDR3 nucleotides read TGTGCCAGCAGTTTAGTTTCAGGGAATCAGCCCCAGCATTTT. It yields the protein CASSLVSGNQPQHF.

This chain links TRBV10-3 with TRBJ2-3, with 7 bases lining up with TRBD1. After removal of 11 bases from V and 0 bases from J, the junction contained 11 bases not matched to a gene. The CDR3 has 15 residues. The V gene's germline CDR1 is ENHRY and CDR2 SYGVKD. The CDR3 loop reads CAATDRTISTDTQYF. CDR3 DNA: TGTGCCGCCACGGACAGGACCATAAGCACAGATACGCAGTATTTT.

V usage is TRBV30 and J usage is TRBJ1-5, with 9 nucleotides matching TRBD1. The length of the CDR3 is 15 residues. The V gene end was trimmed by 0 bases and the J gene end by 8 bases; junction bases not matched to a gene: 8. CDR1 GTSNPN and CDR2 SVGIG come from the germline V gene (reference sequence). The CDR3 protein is CAWSVWGQGKEPQHF. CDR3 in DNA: TGTGCCTGGAGTGTATGGGGACAGGGTAAGGAGCCCCAGCATTTT.

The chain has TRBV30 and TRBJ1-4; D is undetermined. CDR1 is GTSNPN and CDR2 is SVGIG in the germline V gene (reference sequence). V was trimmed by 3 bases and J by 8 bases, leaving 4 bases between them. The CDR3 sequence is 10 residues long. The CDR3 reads CAWREEKLFF. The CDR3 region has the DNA TGTGCCTGGAGGGAGGAAAAACTGTTTTTT.

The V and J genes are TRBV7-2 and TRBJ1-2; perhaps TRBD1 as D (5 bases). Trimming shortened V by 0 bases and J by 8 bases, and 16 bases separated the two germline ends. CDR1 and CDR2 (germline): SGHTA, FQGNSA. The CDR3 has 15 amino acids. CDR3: CASSLALTVPGGYTF. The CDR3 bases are TGTGCCAGCAGCTTAGCCTTGACAGTTCCCGGAGGCTACACCTTC.

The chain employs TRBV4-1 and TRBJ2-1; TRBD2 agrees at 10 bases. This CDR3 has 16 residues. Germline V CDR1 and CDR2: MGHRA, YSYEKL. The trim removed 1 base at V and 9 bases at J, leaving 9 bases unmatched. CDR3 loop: CASSQGSLAGVGEQFF. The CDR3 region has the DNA TGCGCCAGCAGCCAAGGATCCCTAGCGGGAGTGGGTGAGCAGTTCTTC.

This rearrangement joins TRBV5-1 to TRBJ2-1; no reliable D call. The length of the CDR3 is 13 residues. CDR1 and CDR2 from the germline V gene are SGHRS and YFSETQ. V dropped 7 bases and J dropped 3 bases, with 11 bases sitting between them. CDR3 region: CASPLRVYNEQFF. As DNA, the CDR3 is TGCGCCAGCCCCCTGAGAGTCTACAATGAGCAGTTCTTC.

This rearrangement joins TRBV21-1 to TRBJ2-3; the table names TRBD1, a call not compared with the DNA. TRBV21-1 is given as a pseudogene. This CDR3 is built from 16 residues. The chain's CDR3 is CASSARDMRTEDTQYF. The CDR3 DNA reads TGTGCCAGCAGCGCCCGGGACATGAGGACTGAAGATACGCAGTATTTT.